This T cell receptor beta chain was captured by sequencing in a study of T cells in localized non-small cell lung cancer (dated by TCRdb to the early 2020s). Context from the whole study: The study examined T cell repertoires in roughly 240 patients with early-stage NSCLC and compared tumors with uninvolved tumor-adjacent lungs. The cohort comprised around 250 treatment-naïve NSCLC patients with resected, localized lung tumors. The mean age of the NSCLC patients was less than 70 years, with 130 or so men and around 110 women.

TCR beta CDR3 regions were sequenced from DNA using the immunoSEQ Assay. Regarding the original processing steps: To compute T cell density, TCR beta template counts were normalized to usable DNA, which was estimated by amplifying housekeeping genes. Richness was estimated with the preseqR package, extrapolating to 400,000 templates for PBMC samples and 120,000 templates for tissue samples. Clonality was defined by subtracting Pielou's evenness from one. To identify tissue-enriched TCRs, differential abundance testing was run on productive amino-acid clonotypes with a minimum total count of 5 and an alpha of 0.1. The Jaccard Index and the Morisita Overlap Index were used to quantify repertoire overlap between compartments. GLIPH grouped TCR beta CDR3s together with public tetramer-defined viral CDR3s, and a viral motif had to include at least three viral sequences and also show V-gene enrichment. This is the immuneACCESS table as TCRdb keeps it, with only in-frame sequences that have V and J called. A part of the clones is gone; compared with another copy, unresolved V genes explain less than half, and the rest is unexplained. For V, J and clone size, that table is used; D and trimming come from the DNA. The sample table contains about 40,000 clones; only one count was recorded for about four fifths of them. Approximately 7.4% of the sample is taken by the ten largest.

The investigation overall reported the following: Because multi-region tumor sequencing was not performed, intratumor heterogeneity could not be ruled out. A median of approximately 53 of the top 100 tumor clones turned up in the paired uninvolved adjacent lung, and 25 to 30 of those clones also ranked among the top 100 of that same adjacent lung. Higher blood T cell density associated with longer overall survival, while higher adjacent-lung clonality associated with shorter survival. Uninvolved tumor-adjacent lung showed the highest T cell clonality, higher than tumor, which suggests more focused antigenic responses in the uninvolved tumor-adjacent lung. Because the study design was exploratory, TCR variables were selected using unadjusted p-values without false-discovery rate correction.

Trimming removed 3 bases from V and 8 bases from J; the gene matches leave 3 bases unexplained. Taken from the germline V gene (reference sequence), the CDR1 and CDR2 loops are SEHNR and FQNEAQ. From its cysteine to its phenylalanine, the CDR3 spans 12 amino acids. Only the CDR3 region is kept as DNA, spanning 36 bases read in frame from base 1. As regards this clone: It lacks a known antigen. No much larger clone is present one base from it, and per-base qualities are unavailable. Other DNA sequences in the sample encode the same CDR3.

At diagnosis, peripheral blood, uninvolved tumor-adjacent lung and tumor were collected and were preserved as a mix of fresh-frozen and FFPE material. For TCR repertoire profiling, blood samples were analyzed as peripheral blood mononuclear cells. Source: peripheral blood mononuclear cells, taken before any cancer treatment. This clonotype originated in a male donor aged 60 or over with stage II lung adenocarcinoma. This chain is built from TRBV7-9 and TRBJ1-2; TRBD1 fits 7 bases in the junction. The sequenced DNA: TGTGCCAGCAGCTTCGACAGGGAGGGCTACACCTTC. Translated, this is CASSFDREGYTF.